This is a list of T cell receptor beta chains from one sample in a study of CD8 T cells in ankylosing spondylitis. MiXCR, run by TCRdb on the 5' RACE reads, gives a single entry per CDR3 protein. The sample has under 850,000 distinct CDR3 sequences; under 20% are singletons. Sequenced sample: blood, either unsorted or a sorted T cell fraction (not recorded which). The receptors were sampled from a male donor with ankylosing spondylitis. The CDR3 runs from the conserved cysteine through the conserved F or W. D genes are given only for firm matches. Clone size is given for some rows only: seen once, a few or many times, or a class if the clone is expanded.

DNA: TGCAGTGCTAGAAAGGGGGGAGTGAACACTGAAGCTTTCTTT
CDR3: CSARKGGVNTEAFF
J: TRBJ1-1
size: many
V: TRBV20-1
length: 14
D: .

DNA: TGCGCCAGCAGCCAAGATCGGGGTAGCGGGGGGGATGAGCAGTTCTTC
CDR3: CASSQDRGSGGDEQFF
J: TRBJ2-1
size: .
V: TRBV4-3
length: 16
D: TRBD2

DNA: TGCGCCAGCAAAGAGGGGAGAAACTATGGCTACACCTTC
CDR3: CASKEGRNYGYTF
J: TRBJ1-2
size: .
V: TRBV10-2
length: 13
D: .

DNA: TGCGCCAGCAGCCACCGTTTGAATGTTCCCTCTACAGAAATACAGGGGCCCAACACCGGGGAGCTGTTTTTT
CDR3: CASSHRLNVPSTEIQGPNTGELFF
J: TRBJ2-2
size: .
V: TRBV4-3
length: 24
D: TRBD1

DNA: TGTGCCAGCAGCGACCCGGGGGCGAACACCATATATTTT
CDR3: CASSDPGANTIYF
J: TRBJ1-3
size: .
V: TRBV7-8
length: 13
D: .

DNA: TGCGCCAGCAGCCATGCATTATCCGGACAACTGGGTCCCAACGAGCAGTACTTC
CDR3: CASSHALSGQLGPNEQYF
J: TRBJ2-7
size: few
V: TRBV4-1
length: 18
D: .

DNA: TGTGCCAGCAGTTTCCCGGACAGGGGGGATGAGCAGTTCTTC
CDR3: CASSFPDRGDEQFF
J: TRBJ2-1
size: .
V: TRBV27
length: 14
D: TRBD1

DNA: TGTGCCAGCAGTTTCTTGACCGGGGAGCTGTTTTTT
CDR3: CASSFLTGELFF
J: TRBJ2-2
size: few
V: TRBV7-2
length: 12
D: .

DNA: TGTGCCAGCAGTGGACTGGGACTAGTAGGGAACATTCAGTACTTC
CDR3: CASSGLGLVGNIQYF
J: TRBJ2-4
size: many
V: TRBV27
length: 15
D: TRBD2

DNA: TGCGCCAGCAGCTTGGGGAGGTTCCCTTCCTACGAGCAGTACTTC
CDR3: CASSLGRFPSYEQYF
J: TRBJ2-7
size: few
V: TRBV5-1
length: 15
D: .

DNA: TGTGCCAGCAGCGCCGCGGACAGGGGATTGGTCTATGGCTACACCTTC
CDR3: CASSAADRGLVYGYTF
J: TRBJ1-2
size: few
V: TRBV9
length: 16
D: TRBD1

DNA: TGTGCCAGCAATCCCGCTGCGGGCTCTTTCAATGAGCAGTTCTTC
CDR3: CASNPAAGSFNEQFF
J: TRBJ2-1
size: .
V: TRBV12-3/TRBV12-4
length: 15
D: .

DNA: TGCAGTGTAAGGAGGAGCTCCTACAATGAGCAGTTCTTC
CDR3: CSVRRSSYNEQFF
J: TRBJ2-1
size: few
V: TRBV20-1
length: 13
D: .

DNA: TGTGCCAGCAGCAAGACAGGCATCGGCAATCAGCCCCAGCATTTT
CDR3: CASSKTGIGNQPQHF
J: TRBJ1-5
size: few
V: TRBV12-3/TRBV12-4
length: 15
D: .

DNA: TGCGCCAGCAGCTCCAGCGGGCCCGCCTACAATGAGCAGTTCTTC
CDR3: CASSSSGPAYNEQFF
J: TRBJ2-1
size: .
V: TRBV5-1
length: 15
D: .

DNA: TGTGCCAGCAGTTCCCCCGCCAGGACCCTCACAGATACGCAGTATTTT
CDR3: CASSSPARTLTDTQYF
J: TRBJ2-3
size: many
V: TRBV28
length: 16
D: .

DNA: TGTGCCAGCGGAGAACAGGGCACAAACAATGAGCAGTTCTTC
CDR3: CASGEQGTNNEQFF
J: TRBJ2-1
size: few
V: TRBV12-3/TRBV12-4
length: 14
D: .

DNA: TGTGCCACCAGTGAACCGTCTCGGGGAGGTGATGAGCAGTTCTTC
CDR3: CATSEPSRGGDEQFF
J: TRBJ2-1
size: .
V: TRBV24-1
length: 15
D: .

DNA: TGCAGCGAGAGGGAACAGGGGCTCTTCGAGCAGTACTTC
CDR3: CSEREQGLFEQYF
J: TRBJ2-7
size: few
V: TRBV29-1
length: 13
D: TRBD1

DNA: TGCGCCAGCAGCCAAGCTCATGGACAGACCTATGGCTACACCTTC
CDR3: CASSQAHGQTYGYTF
J: TRBJ1-2
size: .
V: TRBV4-1
length: 15
D: .

DNA: TGCAGCGTTGACCGCCTCTGGCCAGGGGGGGAAGAGACCCAGTACTTC
CDR3: CSVDRLWPGGEETQYF
J: TRBJ2-5
size: few
V: TRBV29-1
length: 16
D: .

DNA: TGCGCCAGCGGACGCTCCTTAGAAATTCCTGAGCAGTTCTTC
CDR3: CASGRSLEIPEQFF
J: TRBJ2-1
size: few
V: TRBV4-1
length: 14
D: .

DNA: TGTGCCAGCAGCTTAGTGGGGACAGAAGCCTACGAGCAGTACTTC
CDR3: CASSLVGTEAYEQYF
J: TRBJ2-7
size: .
V: TRBV7-9
length: 15
D: TRBD1

DNA: TGTGCCAGCAGCTATTACGGGGGGGCCGCCTACGAGCAGTACTTC
CDR3: CASSYYGGAAYEQYF
J: TRBJ2-7
size: .
V: TRBV11-2
length: 15
D: TRBD2

DNA: TGTGCCAGCAGCTTAGTCGGCAGATTACAGTACTTC
CDR3: CASSLVGRLQYF
J: TRBJ2-4
size: few
V: TRBV7-9
length: 12
D: .

DNA: TGTGCCAGTAGTATAGCCAGGGCCTCGTACAATGAGCAGTTCTTC
CDR3: CASSIARASYNEQFF
J: TRBJ2-1
size: .
V: TRBV19
length: 15
D: .

DNA: TGTGCCAGCAGTTACTCACGCCAGGGGCTCAATGAGCAGTTCTTC
CDR3: CASSYSRQGLNEQFF
J: TRBJ2-1
size: .
V: TRBV6-5
length: 15
D: .

DNA: TGTGCCAGCTCACCTGGGCTGGGTCTAGGCGTCCTGACTTTC
CDR3: CASSPGLGLGVLTF
J: TRBJ2-6
size: few
V: TRBV18
length: 14
D: .

DNA: TGCAGCGTTGAGGGACTAGCGGGCTATGAGCAGTTCTTC
CDR3: CSVEGLAGYEQFF
J: TRBJ2-1
size: .
V: TRBV29-1
length: 13
D: TRBD2

DNA: TGCGCCAGCAGCTTGGAAGGGACAGGGCTAGAGACCCAGTACTTC
CDR3: CASSLEGTGLETQYF
J: TRBJ2-5
size: many
V: TRBV5-1
length: 15
D: TRBD1

DNA: TGTGCCAGCAGTTTGTGGCCTGAGCGCACTGAAGCTTTCTTT
CDR3: CASSLWPERTEAFF
J: TRBJ1-1
size: many
V: TRBV12-3/TRBV12-4
length: 14
D: .

DNA: TGCGCCAGCAGATCCGGGCCGTACCAAGAGACCCAGTACTTC
CDR3: CASRSGPYQETQYF
J: TRBJ2-5
size: .
V: TRBV5-1
length: 14
D: .

DNA: TGTGCCAGCAGCCCGGGAATCTCTGGAAACACCATATATTTT
CDR3: CASSPGISGNTIYF
J: TRBJ1-3
size: .
V: TRBV9
length: 14
D: .

DNA: TGCGCCAGCAGCTCTGGGACCGCCTCCTACAATGAGCAGTTCTTC
CDR3: CASSSGTASYNEQFF
J: TRBJ2-1
size: .
V: TRBV5-1
length: 15
D: .

DNA: TGTGCCAGCAGTGGTTACGGTAGCGATCATTACAATGAGCAGTTCTTC
CDR3: CASSGYGSDHYNEQFF
J: TRBJ2-1
size: .
V: TRBV7-8
length: 16
D: .

DNA: TGTGCCAGCAGCTTAGTGGCAGAATCATCCCTTGGTCAAGGTTCACCCCTCCACTTT
CDR3: CASSLVAESSLGQGSPLHF
J: TRBJ1-6
size: few
V: TRBV11-2
length: 19
D: .